This TCR beta chain was recovered during a study of T cells in Graves' hyperthyroidism and ophthalmopathy. For the study at large: Once the initial diagnosis was made, peripheral blood was obtained before any treatment.

Germline V gene sequence: CDR1 SEHNR, CDR2 FQNEAQ (reference sequence). The CDR3 is made up of 12 amino acids. Trimming shortened V by 5 bases and J by 4 bases, and 8 bases separated the two germline ends. The diagnostic basis comprised clinical symptoms, serum thyroxine and TRAb, thyroid ultrasound and orbital computed tomography. From RNA transcripts, TCR beta CDR3 regions were amplified. HTBI primers were the set used in a first-round RT-PCR of the TCR CDR3. Via MiXCR, TCRdb re-called the multiplex PCR reads, giving one row per CDR3 protein. The data show roughly 740,000 distinct CDR3 sequences, with 15% to 20% seen just once and roughly 8% held by the top ten.

Sequenced input: blood. This sequence joins TRBV7-9 and TRBJ1-1; a possible D gene is TRBD1 (6 bases). The origin of this receptor is a man younger than 35 with Graves' hyperthyroidism. DNA of the CDR3: TGTGCCAGCAGCCAGGACAGCACTGAAGCTTTCTTT. It translates to CASSQDSTEAFF. The variable domain in full, with the rest retrieved from reference TRBV7-9 and TRBJ1-1, is DTGVSQNPRHKITKRGQNVTFRCDPISEHNRLYWYRQTLGQGPEFLTYFQNEAQLEKSRLLSDRFSAERPKGSFSTLEIQRTEQGDSAMYLCASSQDSTEAFFGQGTRLTVV.